A single sample gave rise to the 25 T cell receptor beta chains below, sequenced in a study of CD8+ T cells in alopecia areata (dated by TCRdb to the late 2010s). In the paper's terms, the time point label means: more than 3 weeks on oral tofacitinib. The treatment or condition label corresponds to: oral pan-JAK inhibitor, 5-10 mg twice daily. Libraries were built with the immunoSEQ multiplex PCR assay. To provide template for TCR sequencing, every sample had RNA extracted and reverse transcribed into cDNA. In its TCRdb copy, this immuneACCESS table keeps in-frame sequences only and misses some clones. Where compared with another copy, unresolved V genes explain less than half of these, and the others have no known cause. This sample is represented by some 150,000 clones; 82% of them were singletons. The ten largest clonotypes hold 20% to 30% of the sample. The sample consisted of CD8+ T cells sorted from blood, taken at week 4, from a patient treated with tofacitinib. The receptor source for this set is a human donor with alopecia areata.

This clone was observed a handful of times. The chain has TRBV4-3 and TRBJ1-1, with 7 positions matching TRBD1. Germline CDR1 reads LGHNA; CDR2 reads YSLEER. V dropped 0 bases and J dropped 0; count of bases not matched to a gene: 1. The CDR3 is made up of 15 amino acids. CDR3 sequence (DNA): TGCGCCAGCAGCCAAGAGACAGGGCTGAACACTGAAGCTTTCTTT. It translates to CASSQETGLNTEAFF.

The chain uses TRBV27 and TRBJ2-1; D might be TRBD1 (6 bases). There are 14 residues in the CDR3. Germline V gene lookup returns CDR1 MNHEY and CDR2 SMNVEV (reference sequence). V was pared by 6 bases and J by 0 bases, with 9 bases between. DNA for the CDR3: TGTGCCAGCAGAGGACAGATCTCCTACAATGAGCAGTTCTTC. Amino acids: CASRGQISYNEQFF.

The gene calls are TRBV7-9 and TRBJ2-7; D uncertain. The CDR3 has 12 amino acids. The V end lost 4 bases, the J end lost 5 bases, and 9 bases lay between the germline ends. CDR1 and CDR2 (germline): SEHNR, FQNEAQ (reference sequence). The CDR3 here is CASSSRRNEQYF. The CDR3 DNA follows: TGTGCCAGCAGCTCTCGTCGAAACGAGCAGTACTTC.

The chain has TRBV11-1 and TRBJ1-2; D perhaps matches TRBD1 (6 bases). Trimming shortened V by 5 bases and J by 4 bases, and 14 bases separated the two germline ends. Per the germline V gene, CDR1 is SGHAT and CDR2 is FQDESV (reference sequence). This CDR3 has 14 amino acids. The CDR3 here is CASSLPGQAYGYTF. As DNA, the CDR3 is TGTGCCAGCAGCCTCCCGGGACAAGCCTATGGCTACACCTTC.

The chain employs TRBV29-1 and TRBJ2-6, with D perhaps given as TRBD1 or TRBD2 (7 bases each). The CDR3 loop spans 15 amino acids. Germline V gene sequence: CDR1 SQVTM, CDR2 ANQGSEA. V shed 5 bases and J shed 2 bases, with 13 bases lying between them. As DNA, the CDR3 is TGCAGCGTTTCAGGGGGGGGACCTGGGGCCAACGTCCTGACTTTC. Protein product: CSVSGGGPGANVLTF.

This chain connects TRBV5-4 to TRBJ2-1; TRBD1 matches at 9 bases. The CDR3 is 14 amino acids. J lost 5 bases, V lost 2 bases, and 2 bases had no gene match. The V gene's germline CDR1 is SGHNT and CDR2 YYREEE (reference sequence). The CDR3 reads CASSFRQGDNEQFF. In DNA, the CDR3 is TGTGCCAGCAGCTTTAGACAGGGGGACAATGAGCAGTTCTTC.

This clone is a singleton in its sample. The chain has TRBV6-5 and TRBJ2-7; D not resolved. Per the germline V gene, CDR1 is MNHEY and CDR2 is SVGAGI. The CDR3 consists of 14 residues. The V and J ends lost 2 bases and 4 bases respectively, with 12 bases between them. DNA of the CDR3: TGTGCCAGCAGTTACCTTCTGGGTGATTACGAGCAGTACTTC. Its protein product is CASSYLLGDYEQYF.

The genes are TRBV6-5 and TRBJ2-3; D might be TRBD1 or TRBD2, each matching 5 bases. V was clipped by 0 bases and J by 4 bases, with 8 bases between them. Per germline, CDR1 MNHEY and CDR2 SVGAGI. CDR3 length equals 14 residues. The CDR3 sequence: CASSYSGEPDTQYF. CDR3 bases: TGTGCCAGCAGTTACTCGGGGGAGCCAGATACGCAGTATTTT.

The rearrangement links TRBV29-1 to TRBJ2-7, with 8 bases aligning to TRBD1. The germline V gene encodes CDR1 SQVTM and CDR2 ANQGSEA. The CDR3 is made up of 16 amino acids. With 1 base clipped from V and 1 base from J, the junction kept 9 bases outside the gene matches. As DNA, the CDR3 is TGCAGCGTTGAAGGCATCACAGGGGGTCTTTCCTACGAGCAGTACTTC. Translated, it gives CSVEGITGGLSYEQYF.

The rearrangement uses TRBV9 and TRBJ2-3; 7 positions agree with TRBD2. Germline V gene sequence: CDR1 SGDLS, CDR2 YYNGEE. V dropped 0 bases and J dropped 5; count of bases not matched to a gene: 3. CDR3 length equals 14 residues. The DNA of the CDR3 is TGTGCCAGCAGCGTAGCGGCTAGCGGAGATACGCAGTATTTT. Its protein is CASSVAASGDTQYF.

The rearrangement joins TRBV7-9 to TRBJ1-6; tentative D call: TRBD1 (5 bases). The germline CDR1 and CDR2 sequences are SEHNR and FQNEAQ (reference sequence). V was clipped by 5 bases and J by 7 bases, with 15 bases between them. This CDR3 has 15 amino acids. Here the CDR3 reads CASSPSGVGNSPLHF. The CDR3 DNA sequence: TGTGCCAGCAGCCCCTCGGGGGTAGGCAATTCACCCCTCCACTTT.

The rearrangement joins TRBV19 to TRBJ2-2, with unresolved D. V was trimmed by 6 bases and J by 4 bases, leaving 15 bases between them. Germline-derived CDR1 and CDR2 are LNHDA and SQIVND (reference sequence). There are 15 residues in the CDR3. Here the CDR3 reads CASSATSSGTGELFF. The CDR3 DNA sequence: TGTGCCAGTAGCGCGACCAGCTCGGGCACCGGGGAGCTGTTTTTT. The whole variable domain, filled in from reference TRBV19 and TRBJ2-2, reads DGGITQSPKYLFRKEGQNVTLSCEQNLNHDAMYWYRQDPGQGLRLIYYSQIVNDFQKGDIAEGYSVSREKKESFPLTVTSAQKNPTAFYLCASSATSSGTGELFFGEGSRLTVL.

The chain recombines TRBV6-6 with TRBJ2-7; either TRBD1 or TRBD2 may supply D (6 bases each). Trimming stripped 6 bases from V and 5 bases from J, with 11 bases between. The germline CDR1 and CDR2 sequences are MNHNY and SVGAGI (reference sequence). There are 12 residues in the CDR3. The CDR3 coding sequence is TGTGCCAGCAGCTACAGGGAGGACGAGCAGTACTTC. This codes for CASSYREDEQYF.

This clone was counted between two and nine times. The CDR3 region has the DNA TGCAGCGTTGAAGACATGCGGGGGGGCTCCACAGATACGCAGTATTTT. Its translation: CSVEDMRGGSTDTQYF. The rearrangement uses TRBV29-1 and TRBJ2-3; 9 bases are shared with TRBD2. V shed 0 bases, J shed 2 bases, and the junction held 6 bases outside the gene matches. There are 16 residues in the CDR3. Germline V gene data show CDR1 as SQVTM and CDR2 as ANQGSEA.

This clone was found a few times. This chain connects TRBV7-2 to TRBJ2-1; 7 nucleotides align to TRBD2. V trimming: 2 bases; J trimming: 9 bases; junction bases outside the gene matches: 10. Germline values: CDR1 SGHTA, CDR2 FQGNSA. The CDR3 is 15 amino acids. This chain's CDR3 is CASSLTGGESTEQFF. In DNA, the CDR3 is TGTGCCAGCAGCTTAACTGGGGGGGAATCCACTGAGCAGTTCTTC.

This chain uses TRBV6-6 with TRBJ2-1, with TRBD1 matching 9 bases. From germline, CDR1 is MNHNY and CDR2 SVGAGI (reference sequence). V trimming: 8 bases; J trimming: 0 bases; junction bases outside the gene matches: 5. The CDR3 consists of 15 residues. This CDR3 is CASSRTGASYNEQFF. The CDR3 DNA sequence: TGTGCCAGCTCGCGGACAGGGGCCTCCTACAATGAGCAGTTCTTC.

J is TRBJ2-5 and V is TRBV6-6; D possibly corresponds to TRBD2 (7 bases). CDR3 size: 13 residues. V was cut by 7 bases and J by 4 bases, with 13 bases left in between. Germline CDR1 reads MNHNY; CDR2 reads SVGAGI (reference sequence). CDR3 in amino acids: CASNRGASETQYF. CDR3 coding DNA: TGTGCCAGCAACCGGGGGGCCTCAGAGACCCAGTACTTC.

The chain employs TRBV7-2 and TRBJ2-1; D call uncertain. The CDR3 covers 15 residues. Germline CDR1 reads SGHTA; CDR2 reads FQGNSA. V shed 1 base and J shed 1 base, with 8 bases lying between them. The CDR3 reads CASSLESLSYNEQFF. CDR3 DNA: TGTGCCAGCAGCTTAGAGAGTCTTTCCTACAATGAGCAGTTCTTC.

In its sample, this clone was seen once. This chain links TRBV7-2 with TRBJ1-2, with TRBD1 matching over 7 bases. CDR1 and CDR2 from the germline V gene are SGHTA and FQGNSA. This CDR3 is built from 18 residues. Trimming removed 3 bases from V and 5 bases from J; junction bases left unmatched: 18. The DNA of the CDR3 is TGTGCCAGCAGCTTGGGCAAGAGGACAGGCCCACAAGGGTATGGCTACACCTTC. This codes for CASSLGKRTGPQGYGYTF.

The rearrangement links TRBV29-1 to TRBJ2-7, with TRBD1 matching over 7 bases. The CDR3 runs 12 residues. Germline lookup yields CDR1 SQVTM and CDR2 ANQGSEA. V was clipped by 4 bases and J by 4 bases; unmatched bases: 4. The CDR3 loop reads CSVGGQSYEQYF. CDR3 in DNA: TGCAGCGTTGGGGGACAGAGTTACGAGCAGTACTTC.

The chain employs TRBV5-1 and TRBJ2-7, with 12 nucleotides matching TRBD2. The CDR3 runs to 16 residues. Germline CDR1 and CDR2: SGHRS and YFSETQ. With 4 bases clipped from V and 2 bases from J, the junction kept 7 bases outside the gene matches. CDR3 DNA: TGCGCCAGCAGCCCCAGACTAGCGGGGGCCACCTACGAGCAGTACTTC. Translating gives CASSPRLAGATYEQYF.

The chain joins TRBV6-5 to TRBJ2-2; possibly TRBD2 for D (6 bases). There are 15 residues in the CDR3. The germline V gene has CDR1 MNHEY and CDR2 SVGAGI. V shed 4 bases and J shed 2 bases, with 11 bases lying between them. The chain's CDR3 is CASSSPGLNTGELFF. The DNA for the CDR3 is TGTGCCAGCAGTTCGCCGGGACTCAACACCGGGGAGCTGTTTTTT.

This chain uses TRBV4-2 with TRBJ1-2; perhaps TRBD1 as D (6 bases). V lost 0 bases and J 6 bases, leaving 11 bases between the germline ends. There are 14 residues in the CDR3. CDR1 LGHNA and CDR2 YNFKEQ come from the germline V gene. The CDR3 loop reads CASSQDNRVDGYTF. For the CDR3, the DNA is TGTGCCAGCAGCCAAGATAACAGGGTAGATGGCTACACCTTC.

This clone occurred a few times. As DNA, the CDR3 is TGTGCCAGCAGCTTGGAAGTAGGGGCCGGGGAGCAGTACTTC. The encoded protein is CASSLEVGAGEQYF. The chain is built from TRBV5-4 and TRBJ2-7; D might be TRBD1 (5 bases). The germline CDR1 and CDR2 sequences are SGHNT and YYREEE (reference sequence). V lost 0 bases and J lost 7, with 14 bases in between. This CDR3 has 14 residues.

V usage is TRBV7-6 and J usage is TRBJ2-7; possible D gene TRBD1, 5 bases. Between the trimmed V and J ends, which lost 2 bases and 3 bases, there was a span of 5 bases. Germline CDR1 and CDR2: SGHVS and FNYEAQ. The CDR3 runs to 12 residues. This chain's CDR3 is CASSLTGYEQYF. CDR3 DNA: TGTGCCAGCAGCTTAACAGGCTACGAGCAGTACTTC.